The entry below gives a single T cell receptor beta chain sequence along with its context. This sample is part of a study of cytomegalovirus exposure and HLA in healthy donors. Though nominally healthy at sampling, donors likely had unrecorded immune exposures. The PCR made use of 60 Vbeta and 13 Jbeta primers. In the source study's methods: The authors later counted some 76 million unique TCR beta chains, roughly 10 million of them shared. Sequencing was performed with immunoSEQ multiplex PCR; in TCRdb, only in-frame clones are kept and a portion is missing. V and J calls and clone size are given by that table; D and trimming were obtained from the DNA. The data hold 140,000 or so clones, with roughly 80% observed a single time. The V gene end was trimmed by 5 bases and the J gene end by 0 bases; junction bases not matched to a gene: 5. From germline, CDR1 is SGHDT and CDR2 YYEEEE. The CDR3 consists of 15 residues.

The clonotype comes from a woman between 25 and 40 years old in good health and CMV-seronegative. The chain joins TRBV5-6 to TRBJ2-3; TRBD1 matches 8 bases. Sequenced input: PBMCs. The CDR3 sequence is CASRPRTGSTDTQYF. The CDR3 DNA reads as TGTGCCAGCAGACCTCGGACAGGGAGCACAGATACGCAGTATTTT.